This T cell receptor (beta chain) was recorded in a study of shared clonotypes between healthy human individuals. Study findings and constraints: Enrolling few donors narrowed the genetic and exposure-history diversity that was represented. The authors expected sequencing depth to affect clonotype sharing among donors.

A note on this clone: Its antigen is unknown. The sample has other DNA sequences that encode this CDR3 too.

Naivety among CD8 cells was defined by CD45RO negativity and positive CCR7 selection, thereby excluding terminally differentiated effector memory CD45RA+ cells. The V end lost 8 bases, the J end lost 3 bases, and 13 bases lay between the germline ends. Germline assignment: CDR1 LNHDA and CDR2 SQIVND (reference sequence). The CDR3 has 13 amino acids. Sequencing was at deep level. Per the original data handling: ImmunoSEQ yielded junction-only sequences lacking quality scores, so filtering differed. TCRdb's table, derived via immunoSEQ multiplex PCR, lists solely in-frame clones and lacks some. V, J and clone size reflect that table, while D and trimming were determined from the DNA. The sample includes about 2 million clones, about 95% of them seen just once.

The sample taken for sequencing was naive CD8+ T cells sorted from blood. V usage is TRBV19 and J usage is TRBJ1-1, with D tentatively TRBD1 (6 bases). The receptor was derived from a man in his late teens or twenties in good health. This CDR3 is CASRMGADTEAFF. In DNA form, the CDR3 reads TGTGCCAGTCGGATGGGGGCTGACACTGAAGCTTTCTTT.